The TCR beta chain under discussion was sequenced for a study of blood T cell repertoires in COVID-19. Only in-frame clones appear in the TCRdb table, and some are missing; sequencing was by immunoSEQ multiplex PCR. The data contain about 50,000 clones, around 80% of them singletons. This receptor was taken from a man between 65 and 79 years old with acute or convalescent COVID-19. Sample: peripheral blood.

The CDR3 spells CASSQVRQAAQPQHF. DNA of the CDR3: TGCGCCAGCAGCCAAGTCAGACAGGCGGCTCAGCCCCAGCATTTT. This chain connects TRBV4-1 to TRBJ1-5; TRBD1 is a possible D gene (6 bases). V was shortened by 1 base and J by 6 bases, with 13 bases between the two germline ends. CDR1 and CDR2 from the germline V gene are MGHRA and YSYEKL. The CDR3 runs to 15 residues.